These 27 T cell receptor beta chains were all obtained from the same sample, sequenced in a study of shared clonotypes between healthy human individuals. Profiled with immunoSEQ multiplex PCR; TCRdb holds only in-frame clones, not every one. Of some 2,000,000 clones listed, about 95% are singletons. Only CD45RO-negative cells positively selected for CCR7 counted as naive CD8 cells, so terminally differentiated effector memory CD45RA+ cells were excluded. Sample: naive CD8+ T cells sorted from blood. These receptors were collected from a young man in good health.

The rearrangement joins TRBV5-1 to TRBJ2-1, with 10 bases aligning to TRBD2. The V segment lost 1 base and the J segment 8 bases; nucleotides outside the gene matches: 3. This CDR3 has 14 amino acids. Germline values: CDR1 SGHRS, CDR2 YFSETQ. The CDR3 protein is CASSLIAGGYEQFF. CDR3 bases: TGCGCCAGCAGCTTGATAGCGGGGGGATATGAGCAGTTCTTC.

This clone was recorded once. V is TRBV7-3 and J is TRBJ2-2; 10 bases match TRBD1. From germline, CDR1 is SGHTA and CDR2 FQGTGA. V shed 0 bases, J shed 2 bases, and the junction held 9 bases outside the gene matches. CDR3 length: 19 residues. The DNA for the CDR3 is TGTGCCAGCAGCTTAACCCCATCAGGGACAGGGGTTAACACCGGGGAGCTGTTTTTT. Translating it yields CASSLTPSGTGVNTGELFF.

The V gene is TRBV4-1, the J gene TRBJ1-1, with a possible D match to TRBD1 (5 bases). Trimming shortened V by 2 bases and J by 6 bases, and 16 bases separated the two germline ends. Germline V gene sequence: CDR1 MGHRA, CDR2 YSYEKL. The CDR3 is 15 residues long. In DNA, the CDR3 is TGCGCCAGCAGCCAACCGCAGGGCATGGTGGCTGAAGCTTTCTTT. It translates to CASSQPQGMVAEAFF.

This clone was picked up one time. This chain uses TRBV30 with TRBJ1-2, with D unclear. The germline V gene encodes CDR1 GTSNPN and CDR2 SVGIG (reference sequence). CDR3 length: 15 amino acids. Trimming left V 0 bases short and J 0 bases short, with 11 bases between. The CDR3 sequence is CAWSVGQEANYGYTF. In DNA form, the CDR3 reads TGTGCCTGGAGTGTAGGGCAGGAGGCTAACTATGGCTACACCTTC. Based on the CDR3 plus reference TRBV30 and TRBJ1-2, the full variable domain is SQTIHQWPATLVQPVGSPLSLECTVEGTSNPNLYWYRQAAGRGLQLLFYSVGIGQISSEVPQNLSASRPQDRQFILSSKKLLLSDSGFYLCAWSVGQEANYGYTFGSGTRLTVV.

Comments on this clone: This same CDR3 is encoded by further DNA sequences in the sample. This chain uses TRBV19 with TRBJ2-7; D uncertain. The CDR3 runs 14 residues. Deletions cut 1 base from V and 0 bases from J, with 7 bases between. Germline CDR1 LNHDA, CDR2 SQIVND (reference sequence). CDR3 nucleotides: TGTGCCAGTAGTATAGGCGTCAGCTCCTACGAGCAGTACTTC. It codes for CASSIGVSSYEQYF. Full variable domain (remainder filled in from reference TRBV19 and TRBJ2-7): DGGITQSPKYLFRKEGQNVTLSCEQNLNHDAMYWYRQDPGQGLRLIYYSQIVNDFQKGDIAEGYSVSREKKESFPLTVTSAQKNPTAFYLCASSIGVSSYEQYFGPGTRLTVT.

V usage is TRBV19 and J usage is TRBJ1-1, with D possibly matching TRBD1 (5 bases). Trimming took 5 bases from V and 5 from J, leaving 12 bases between them. The germline V gene has CDR1 LNHDA and CDR2 SQIVND (reference sequence). The CDR3 totals 13 residues. In DNA, the CDR3 is TGTGCCAGTAGTTTGCTCCAGGGAACTGAAGCTTTCTTT. Protein product: CASSLLQGTEAFF.

The J gene is TRBJ2-6, the V gene TRBV6-5; D unclear. CDR1 is MNHEY, CDR2 SVGAGI, per germline. Trimming removed 6 bases from V and 1 base from J, with 10 bases in between. CDR3 length: 15 residues. The CDR3 region is CASSLVVSGANVLTF. The CDR3, as DNA: TGTGCCAGCAGCCTTGTGGTTTCTGGGGCCAACGTCCTGACTTTC.

The chain couples TRBV6-5 to TRBJ2-1; 7 bases are a match to TRBD2. The CDR3 sequence is 13 residues long. The V gene end was trimmed by 7 bases and the J gene end by 9 bases; junction bases not matched to a gene: 9. Germline V gives CDR1 MNHEY, CDR2 SVGAGI. The CDR3 sequence: CASTPSGGSEQFF. DNA for the CDR3: TGTGCCAGCACCCCCTCGGGGGGAAGTGAGCAGTTCTTC.

The V call is TRBV6-1, the J call TRBJ1-4; D unresolved. Germline V gives CDR1 MNHNS, CDR2 SASEGT. This CDR3 spans 15 amino acids. V was trimmed by 6 bases and J by 3 bases, leaving 14 bases between them. The CDR3 reads CASSATRGANEKLFF. The CDR3 DNA follows: TGTGCCAGCAGCGCGACCCGAGGAGCTAATGAAAAACTGTTTTTT.

This rearrangement joins TRBV27 to TRBJ1-1; D is perhaps TRBD1 (6 bases). Germline loops: CDR1 MNHEY, CDR2 SMNVEV (reference sequence). This CDR3 region has 14 residues. V lost 3 bases, J lost 8 bases, and 16 bases lay in between. The CDR3 loop reads CASSFIRGLHEAFF. As DNA, the CDR3 is TGTGCCAGCAGTTTTATCAGGGGTCTACACGAAGCTTTCTTT.

The chain employs TRBV9 and TRBJ2-1, with 8 bases lining up with TRBD2. The CDR3 spans 15 residues. The V segment lost 3 bases and the J segment 2 bases; nucleotides outside the gene matches: 4. The V gene's germline CDR1 is SGDLS and CDR2 YYNGEE. The CDR3 here is CASSASGLAYNEQFF. The CDR3 DNA is TGTGCCAGCAGCGCTAGCGGGTTGGCCTACAATGAGCAGTTCTTC.

This sequence joins TRBV6-1 and TRBJ1-4; D is uncertain. Trimming cost V 1 base and J 8 bases, with 17 bases left between them. The germline CDR1 and CDR2 sequences are MNHNS and SASEGT. The CDR3 runs to 16 residues. CDR3 in amino acids: CASSEDAWDEREKLFF. The CDR3 coding sequence is TGTGCCAGCAGTGAAGATGCGTGGGATGAGCGAGAAAAACTGTTTTTT.

The chain carries TRBV29-1 and TRBJ2-7, with D perhaps TRBD2 (6 bases). V was cut by 5 bases and J by 3 bases, with 14 bases left in between. Looked up from germline, CDR1 is SQVTM and CDR2 is ANQGSEA. The CDR3 runs to 13 residues. CDR3 nucleotide sequence: TGCAGCGTTAAGGGCGGGGAGGACTACGAGCAGTACTTC. This codes for CSVKGGEDYEQYF.

Concerning this clone: At one of its ends the junction is not consistent with the germline gene, which may arise from a read error. This chain uses TRBV6-4 with TRBJ1-2; D possibly corresponds to TRBD1 (5 bases). Per the germline V gene, CDR1 is MRHNA and CDR2 is SNTAGT. The CDR3 contains 15 residues. In DNA, the CDR3 is TGTGCCAGCAGGGACTTGGGGGGTACTAACTATGGCTACACCTTC. Its protein is CASRDLGGTNYGYTF.

The V gene is TRBV2, the J gene TRBJ2-1, with D maybe TRBD2 (5 bases). V lost 7 bases to trimming and J lost 2 bases, with 12 bases between them. This CDR3 comprises 14 residues. In germline, CDR1 is SNHLY, CDR2 FYNNEI. CDR3 nucleotide sequence: TGTGCCAGCACCATATTCGGGACCTACAATGAGCAGTTCTTC. It codes for CASTIFGTYNEQFF.

This clone was observed a single time. The chain carries TRBV15 and TRBJ2-7, with D perhaps matching TRBD1 or TRBD2 (5 bases each). CDR3 length: 13 residues. Germline V gene data show CDR1 as LNHNV and CDR2 as YYDKDF (reference sequence). Deletions cut 3 bases from V and 6 bases from J, with 12 bases between. The CDR3 region is CATSRGETGEQYF. The CDR3 bases are TGTGCCACCAGCAGGGGGGAAACAGGCGAGCAGTACTTC. Drawing the rest from reference TRBV15 and TRBJ2-7, the complete variable domain is DAMVIQNPRYQVTQFGKPVTLSCSQTLNHNVMYWYQQKSSQAPKLLFHYYDKDFNNEADTPDNFQSRRPNTSFCFLDIRSPGLGDTAMYLCATSRGETGEQYFGPGTRLTVT.

J is TRBJ1-1 and V is TRBV11-2; D is unclear. The germline V gene has CDR1 SGHAT and CDR2 FQNNGV. V was cut by 0 bases and J by 7 bases, with 6 bases left in between. The CDR3 totals 12 residues. CDR3 nucleotides: TGTGCCAGCAGCTTAGAAGTATATGAAGCTTTCTTT. Residues: CASSLEVYEAFF.

This chain joins TRBV11-2 and TRBJ1-6; D is unclear. Germline CDR1 is SGHAT and CDR2 is FQNNGV. Trimming took 5 bases from V and 4 from J, leaving 15 bases between them. The CDR3 is 16 amino acids. As DNA, the CDR3 is TGTGCCAGCAGCCCCGGGCAGACCAGTTATAATTCACCCCTCCACTTT. This encodes CASSPGQTSYNSPLHF. The whole variable domain, remainder taken from reference TRBV11-2 and TRBJ1-6, is EAGVAQSPRYKIIEKRQSVAFWCNPISGHATLYWYQQILGQGPKLLIQFQNNGVVDDSQLPKDRFSAERLKGVDSTLKIQPAKLEDSAVYLCASSPGQTSYNSPLHFGNGTRLTVT.

The chain combines TRBV7-9 with TRBJ2-5, with a possible D match to TRBD1 (5 bases). This CDR3 is 18 amino acids long. Germline CDR1 reads SEHNR; CDR2 reads FQNEAQ (reference sequence). Between the trimmed V and J ends, which lost 1 base and 0 bases, there was a span of 18 bases. CDR3 sequence reads: CASSLDFTWKGDQETQYF. For the CDR3, the DNA is TGTGCCAGCAGCTTAGACTTTACATGGAAAGGGGACCAAGAGACCCAGTACTTC. The full variable domain, with the rest looked up from reference TRBV7-9 and TRBJ2-5, is DTGVSQNPRHKITKRGQNVTFRCDPISEHNRLYWYRQTLGQGPEFLTYFQNEAQLEKSRLLSDRFSAERPKGSFSTLEIQRTEQGDSAMYLCASSLDFTWKGDQETQYFGPGTRLLVL.

The chain employs TRBV6-6 and TRBJ2-2; TRBD1 matches at 8 bases. Germline V CDR1 and CDR2: MNHNY, SVGAGI (reference sequence). The V segment lost 10 bases and the J segment 6 bases; nucleotides outside the gene matches: 13. This CDR3 region has 15 residues. This CDR3 is CATSPGQGLAGELFF. In DNA, the CDR3 is TGTGCCACCAGCCCCGGACAGGGCCTGGCCGGGGAGCTGTTTTTT.

This chain joins TRBV5-1 and TRBJ2-3; the D call may be TRBD1 or TRBD2 (5 bases each). CDR1 is SGHRS, CDR2 YFSETQ, per germline. The length of the CDR3 is 16 residues. V was shortened by 2 bases and J by 1 base, with 14 bases between the two germline ends. The CDR3 DNA reads TGCGCCAGCAGCTTATTGGGACGGGGAGGCACAGATACGCAGTATTTT. Translated, it gives CASSLLGRGGTDTQYF.

The genes are TRBV27 and TRBJ1-4; D gene ambiguous. The CDR3 has 15 amino acids. Trimming cost V 3 bases and J 0 bases, with 8 bases left between them. CDR1 is MNHEY, CDR2 SMNVEV, per germline (reference sequence). The CDR3, as DNA: TGTGCCAGCAGTTTGTACCCTGCAACTAATGAAAAACTGTTTTTT. The encoded protein is CASSLYPATNEKLFF.

The chain joins TRBV27 to TRBJ2-1; 9 nucleotides agree with TRBD2. The CDR3 loop spans 13 amino acids. V dropped 10 bases and J dropped 9; count of bases not matched to a gene: 10. Per the germline V gene, CDR1 is MNHEY and CDR2 is SMNVEV (reference sequence). The CDR3 is CAIAGGPGGEQFF. CDR3 coding DNA: TGTGCCATCGCGGGGGGGCCTGGAGGTGAGCAGTTCTTC.

To note about this clone: Other DNA sequences within the sample encode an identical CDR3. The chain recombines TRBV9 with TRBJ2-3; 7 bases match TRBD2. With V trimmed by 2 bases and J by 0 bases, 3 bases remained unmatched. In germline, CDR1 is SGDLS, CDR2 YYNGEE. CDR3 length equals 15 residues. CDR3 in amino acids: CASSVGTTSTDTQYF. The CDR3 nucleotides read TGTGCCAGCAGCGTCGGGACTACTAGCACAGATACGCAGTATTTT.

The gene calls are TRBV5-1 and TRBJ2-1; 8 nucleotides align to TRBD1. J gave up 0 bases and V 3 bases, and 2 bases lay outside the gene matches. Germline-derived CDR1 and CDR2 are SGHRS and YFSETQ. This CDR3 is built from 15 residues. CDR3 in DNA: TGCGCCAGCAGCTATACAGGGGGCTCCTACAATGAGCAGTTCTTC. Amino acid sequence: CASSYTGGSYNEQFF. Variable domain in full (rest from reference TRBV5-1 and TRBJ2-1): KAGVTQTPRYLIKTRGQQVTLSCSPISGHRSVSWYQQTPGQGLQFLFEYFSETQRNKGNFPGRFSGRQFSNSRSEMNVSTLELGDSALYLCASSYTGGSYNEQFFGPGTRLTVL.

This chain links TRBV10-3 with TRBJ2-7; 7 positions agree with TRBD2. The CDR3 is 13 amino acids. Germline-derived CDR1 and CDR2 are ENHRY and SYGVKD. The junction had 3 bases not matched to a gene; V was cut back by 6 bases and J by 1 base. The CDR3, as DNA: TGTGCCATCAGAGAGGGAGGGTCCTACGAGCAGTACTTC. This codes for CAIREGGSYEQYF.

The chain uses TRBV11-1 and TRBJ2-7; D may be TRBD1 (5 bases). Germline CDR1 reads SGHAT; CDR2 reads FQDESV (reference sequence). Trimming cost V 5 bases and J 2 bases, with 13 bases left between them. CDR3 size: 14 residues. The CDR3 here is CASSPPAGPYEQYF. The DNA of the CDR3 is TGTGCCAGCAGCCCACCAGCAGGGCCCTACGAGCAGTACTTC.